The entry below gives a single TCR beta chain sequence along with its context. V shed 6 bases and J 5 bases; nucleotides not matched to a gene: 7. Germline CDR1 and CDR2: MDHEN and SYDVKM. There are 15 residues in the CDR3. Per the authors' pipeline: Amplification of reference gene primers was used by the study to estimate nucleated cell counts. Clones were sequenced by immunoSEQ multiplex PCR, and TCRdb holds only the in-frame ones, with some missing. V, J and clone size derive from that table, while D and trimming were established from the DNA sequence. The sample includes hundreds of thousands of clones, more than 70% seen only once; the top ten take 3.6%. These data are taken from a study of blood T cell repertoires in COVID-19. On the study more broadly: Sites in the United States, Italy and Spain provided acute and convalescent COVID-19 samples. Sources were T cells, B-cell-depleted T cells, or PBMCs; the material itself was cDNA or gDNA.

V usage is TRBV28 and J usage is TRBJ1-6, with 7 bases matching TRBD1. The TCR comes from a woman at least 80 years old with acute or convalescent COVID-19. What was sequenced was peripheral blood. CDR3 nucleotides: TGTGCCAGCAGGGGGGGACAGTTAGATAATTCACCCCTCCACTTT. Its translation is CASRGGQLDNSPLHF.